The 27 T cell receptor beta chains in this list originate from one sample, sequenced in a study of Ad26.COV2.S vaccination and SARS-CoV-2 variants. The treatment denotes: around 19 received Ad26.COV2.S at low or high dose, single or two shots; about 5 received placebo; per-sample allocation not given. Samples analyzed were those drawn on day 63 after the first vaccine or placebo injection. Libraries were prepared by immunoSEQ multiplex PCR; TCRdb keeps only in-frame clonotypes and omits some of them. The table has about 460,000 clones, about 88% seen once; the top ten hold about 1.7%. The specimen comprised peripheral blood, sampled in a trial of Ad26.COV2.S vaccine versus placebo. The receptor set was obtained from a person between 18 and 65 years old who received the Ad26.COV2.S COVID-19 vaccine or a placebo.

This chain uses TRBV5-6 with TRBJ2-2, with D perhaps matching TRBD2 (5 bases). The germline gives CDR1 SGHDT, CDR2 YYEEEE. CDR3 length: 14 amino acids. V lost 9 bases, J lost 2 bases, and 14 bases lay in between. CDR3 amino acids: CAKRGLFNTGELFF. CDR3 in DNA: TGTGCCAAACGCGGGTTATTTAACACCGGGGAGCTGTTTTTT.

CDR3 sequence: CASSYSAENTEAFF. The CDR3 DNA reads as TGTGCCAGCAGTTACTCAGCAGAGAACACTGAAGCTTTCTTT. The rearrangement uses TRBV6-2 or TRBV6-3 and TRBJ1-1; D gene unclear. With 0 bases removed from V and 1 base from J, the gap between germline ends came to 6 bases. This CDR3 is 14 amino acids long. Germline values: CDR1 MNHEY, CDR2 SVGEGT.

This rearrangement joins TRBV19 to TRBJ2-1; D is perhaps TRBD1 (6 bases). CDR1 and CDR2 (germline): LNHDA, SQIVND (reference sequence). The CDR3 contains 14 residues. Trimming stripped 10 bases from V and 0 bases from J, with 13 bases between. CDR3 sequence reads: CATHTGSSYNEQFF. As DNA, the CDR3 is TGTGCCACCCATACAGGGAGCTCCTACAATGAGCAGTTCTTC.

The genes are TRBV7-2 and TRBJ1-3; D gene ambiguous. Germline V CDR1 and CDR2: SGHTA, FQGNSA. The CDR3 runs 14 residues. Trimming stripped 4 bases from V and 0 bases from J, with 7 bases between. The CDR3 loop reads CASSSDYSGNTIYF. The DNA for the CDR3 is TGTGCCAGCAGCTCGGATTACTCTGGAAACACCATATATTTT.

The gene calls are TRBV6-5 and TRBJ1-3; perhaps TRBD1 as D (5 bases). Germline V gene sequence: CDR1 MNHEY, CDR2 SVGAGI. The CDR3 is 16 residues long. V lost 2 bases and J lost 0, with 11 bases in between. The CDR3 spells CASSYDSPSSGNTIYF. The CDR3 DNA reads TGTGCCAGCAGTTACGACAGCCCGAGCTCTGGAAACACCATATATTTT.

The chain has TRBV4-3 and TRBJ1-5, with 7 bases lining up with TRBD1. CDR1 is LGHNA and CDR2 is YSLEER in the germline V gene. V shed 1 base and J 4 bases; nucleotides not matched to a gene: 1. CDR3 length equals 14 residues. The CDR3: CASSQGTGNQPQHF. Here the CDR3 DNA reads TGCGCCAGCAGCCAAGGGACAGGTAATCAGCCCCAGCATTTT.

The chain is built from TRBV15 and TRBJ1-4; 8 bases line up with TRBD1. The CDR3 extends over 15 amino acids. V shed 5 bases, J shed 7 bases, and the junction held 9 bases outside the gene matches. Germline V gene lookup returns CDR1 LNHNV and CDR2 YYDKDF (reference sequence). The CDR3 sequence is CATSRVQGAAEKLFF. The CDR3 nucleotides are TGTGCCACCAGCCGCGTCCAGGGGGCTGCTGAAAAACTGTTTTTT.

This sequence joins TRBV6-5 and TRBJ2-7; possible D gene TRBD2, 6 bases. The CDR3 is 14 residues long. V lost 8 bases, J lost 2 bases, and 16 bases lay in between. CDR1 is MNHEY, CDR2 SVGAGI, per germline. The CDR3 bases are TGTGCCAGCTGCGGAGCCGGGAGTACCTACGAGCAGTACTTC. Protein: CASCGAGSTYEQYF.

This sequence joins TRBV6-5 and TRBJ2-7; possible D gene TRBD1, 6 bases. CDR1 and CDR2 from the germline V gene are MNHEY and SVGAGI. Trimming removed 6 bases at V and 2 bases at J, with 11 bases between. This CDR3 contains 13 residues. The CDR3 here is CASSQGSAYEQYF. The DNA of the CDR3 is TGTGCCAGCAGCCAGGGGAGCGCCTACGAGCAGTACTTC.

The rearrangement uses TRBV30 and TRBJ1-1; the match to TRBD1 covers 10 bases. CDR1 is GTSNPN and CDR2 is SVGIG in the germline V gene (reference sequence). V lost 6 bases, J lost 1 base, and 11 bases stayed unmatched. The CDR3 contains 16 residues. CDR3 sequence (DNA): TGTGCCTGCCTACCGGGACAGGGGTTTGCGAACACTGAAGCTTTCTTT. Its protein product is CACLPGQGFANTEAFF.

This chain joins TRBV5-1 and TRBJ1-4, with no clear D. V lost 2 bases and J lost 5, with 7 bases in between. The CDR3 is 13 residues long. The germline CDR1 and CDR2 sequences are SGHRS and YFSETQ. This CDR3 reads CASSFNTNEKLFF. CDR3 in DNA: TGCGCCAGCAGCTTCAACACCAATGAAAAACTGTTTTTT.

This clone occurred once. J is TRBJ1-4 and V is TRBV7-9; TRBD1 matches at 7 bases. CDR3 size: 15 residues. V was clipped by 5 bases and J by 8 bases; unmatched bases: 11. Germline V CDR1 and CDR2: SEHNR, FQNEAQ (reference sequence). CDR3 sequence: CASSPGRQGGEKLFF. The CDR3 nucleotides are TGTGCCAGCAGCCCAGGGCGGCAGGGGGGCGAAAAACTGTTTTTT.

This chain joins TRBV28 and TRBJ1-1; D remains unclear. Trimming took 2 bases from V and 1 from J, leaving 11 bases between them. This CDR3 region has 15 residues. CDR1 is MDHEN, CDR2 SYDVKM, per germline. The CDR3 is CASSLMVGENTEAFF. CDR3 coding DNA: TGTGCCAGCAGTTTAATGGTCGGCGAGAACACTGAAGCTTTCTTT.

This clone showed up just a few times. The genes are TRBV29-1 and TRBJ1-4; D may be TRBD1 (6 bases). The germline V gene has CDR1 SQVTM and CDR2 ANQGSEA. V was shortened by 5 bases and J by 2 bases, with 9 bases between the two germline ends. The CDR3 is made up of 13 amino acids. The CDR3 DNA reads as TGCAGCGTTACAGGGTCCACTAATGAAAAACTGTTTTTT. This gives the protein CSVTGSTNEKLFF. The full variable domain, rest sourced from reference TRBV29-1 and TRBJ1-4, is SAVISQKPSRDICQRGTSLTIQCQVDSQVTMMFWYRQQPGQSLTLIATANQGSEATYESGFVIDKFPISRPNLTFSTLTVSNMSPEDSSIYLCSVTGSTNEKLFFGSGTQLSVL.

The chain has TRBV6-6 and TRBJ2-7, with D uncertain. Trimming stripped 5 bases from V and 1 base from J, with 12 bases between. CDR3 length: 14 residues. The germline V gene encodes CDR1 MNHNY and CDR2 SVGAGI (reference sequence). CDR3 protein: CASSVSEMSYEQYF. In DNA, the CDR3 is TGTGCCAGCAGTGTCAGTGAAATGTCCTACGAGCAGTACTTC.

The chain uses TRBV28 and TRBJ1-3, with D perhaps matching TRBD1 (6 bases). This CDR3 is 13 amino acids long. V was cut by 10 bases and J by 2 bases, with 12 bases left in between. Germline CDR1 reads MDHEN; CDR2 reads SYDVKM. The CDR3 DNA reads as TGTGCCACCGTGGGGGGGCCTGGAAACACCATATATTTT. Its translation: CATVGGPGNTIYF. Together with reference TRBV28 and TRBJ1-3, the CDR3 gives the full variable domain: DVKVTQSSRYLVKRTGEKVFLECVQDMDHENMFWYRQDPGLGLRLIYFSYDVKMKEKGDIPEGYSVSREKKERFSLILESASTNQTSMYLCATVGGPGNTIYFGEGSWLTVV.

The CDR3 loop reads CASSRRRTETEAFF. CDR3 DNA: TGTGCCAGTAGTAGACGACGGACGGAGACTGAAGCTTTCTTT. This chain joins TRBV19 and TRBJ1-1; D uncertain. Trimming pared 4 bases from V and 5 bases from J, leaving 14 bases between. The CDR3 contains 14 residues. Germline V gene lookup returns CDR1 LNHDA and CDR2 SQIVND (reference sequence).

This sequence joins TRBV30 and TRBJ2-7, with D possibly matching TRBD1 (6 bases). Germline V CDR1 and CDR2: GTSNPN, SVGIG (reference sequence). The CDR3 has 15 amino acids. Trimming shortened V by 3 bases and J by 6 bases, and 21 bases separated the two germline ends. In DNA, the CDR3 is TGTGCCTGGAGCGAACCCCTGGGACACGGCCCCGAGCAGTACTTC. Encoded protein: CAWSEPLGHGPEQYF.

This clone is a singleton in its sample. The gene calls are TRBV6-1 and TRBJ2-1, with unresolved D. Per the germline V gene, CDR1 is MNHNS and CDR2 is SASEGT. CDR3 size: 14 residues. Deletions cut 2 bases from V and 3 bases from J, with 8 bases between. CDR3 amino acids: CASSEQAFYNEQFF. In DNA form, the CDR3 reads TGTGCCAGCAGTGAACAGGCCTTCTACAATGAGCAGTTCTTC.

The V call is TRBV6-5, the J call TRBJ1-2; no firm D call. From germline, CDR1 is MNHEY and CDR2 SVGAGI. V shed 6 bases and J shed 0 bases, with 8 bases lying between them. CDR3 length: 13 residues. In DNA, the CDR3 is TGTGCCAGCAGATATGTAGCTAACTATGGCTACACCTTC. This sequence encodes CASRYVANYGYTF.

This sequence joins TRBV9 and TRBJ2-1; TRBD2 aligns across 9 bases. Germline V gives CDR1 SGDLS, CDR2 YYNGEE. The V and J ends lost 3 bases and 3 bases, in that order; junction bases with no gene match: 4. CDR3 size: 15 residues. CDR3 region: CASSAGLAHYNEQFF. The CDR3 DNA is TGTGCCAGCAGCGCCGGACTAGCGCACTACAATGAGCAGTTCTTC. Full variable domain (missing parts from reference TRBV9 and TRBJ2-1): DSGVTQTPKHLITATGQRVTLRCSPRSGDLSVYWYQQSLDQGLQFLIQYYNGEERAKGNILERFSAQQFPDLHSELNLSSLELGDSALYFCASSAGLAHYNEQFFGPGTRLTVL.

Here the CDR3 reads CASSVSSGRINEQFF. In DNA form, the CDR3 reads TGTGCCAGCAGTGTATCTAGCGGGAGGATCAATGAGCAGTTCTTC. This chain joins TRBV25-1 and TRBJ2-1, with 11 bases that match TRBD2. Trimming cost V 4 bases and J 6 bases; bases outside gene matches: 5. The CDR3 runs 15 residues. CDR1 and CDR2 (germline): MGHDK, SYGVNS. Using reference TRBV25-1 and TRBJ2-1 for the parts outside the CDR3, the full variable domain is EADIYQTPRYLVIGTGKKITLECSQTMGHDKMYWYQQDPGMELHLIHYSYGVNSTEKGDLSSESTVSRIRTEHFPLTLESARPSHTSQYLCASSVSSGRINEQFFGPGTRLTVL.

The genes are TRBV11-2 and TRBJ1-6; 9 positions agree with TRBD1. Trimming at V came to 5 bases and at J to 6 bases, leaving 14 bases not matched to a gene. The CDR3 is 18 amino acids. From germline, CDR1 is SGHAT and CDR2 FQNNGV. CDR3 bases: TGTGCCAGCAGCCCCACCCTTACTGACAGGGGGATTAATTCACCCCTCCACTTT. The encoded protein is CASSPTLTDRGINSPLHF. The variable domain in full, completed from reference TRBV11-2 and TRBJ1-6, reads EAGVAQSPRYKIIEKRQSVAFWCNPISGHATLYWYQQILGQGPKLLIQFQNNGVVDDSQLPKDRFSAERLKGVDSTLKIQPAKLEDSAVYLCASSPTLTDRGINSPLHFGNGTRLTVT.

The V call is TRBV7-2, the J call TRBJ2-3, with D possibly TRBD1 on 6 matching bases. Germline V gene sequence: CDR1 SGHTA, CDR2 FQGNSA. CDR3 size: 14 residues. V lost 3 bases to trimming and J lost 0 bases, with 7 bases between them. CDR3 protein: CASSFQGSTDTQYF. CDR3 coding DNA: TGTGCCAGCAGCTTTCAGGGGAGCACAGATACGCAGTATTTT. The whole variable domain, filled in from reference TRBV7-2 and TRBJ2-3, reads GAGVSQSPSNKVTEKGKDVELRCDPISGHTALYWYRQSLGQGLEFLIYFQGNSAPDKSGLPSDRFSAERTGGSVSTLTIQRTQQEDSAVYLCASSFQGSTDTQYFGPGTRLTVL.

The chain uses TRBV19 and TRBJ1-5, with 9 bases lining up with TRBD1. CDR1 is LNHDA and CDR2 is SQIVND in the germline V gene (reference sequence). The CDR3 consists of 17 residues. After removal of 6 bases from V and 0 bases from J, the junction contained 9 bases not matched to a gene. The chain's CDR3 is CASSAFGQGSSNQPQHF. CDR3 sequence (DNA): TGTGCCAGTAGCGCTTTCGGACAGGGGTCTAGCAATCAGCCCCAGCATTTT.

This clone came up a few times. Without the conserved terminal phenylalanine or tryptophan, this CDR3 likely stems from a read error. It is unclear where the CDR3 begins or ends on the DNA, so no DNA is shown, and the CDR3 is as TCRdb lists it. The chain uses TRBV6-9 and TRBJ1-2. The germline V gene encodes CDR1 MNHGY and CDR2 SVAAGI. The CDR3 adds up to 12 amino acids, both ends counted. The CDR3 loop reads CASSPRDWRALA.

The chain employs TRBV29-1 and TRBJ1-4; 7 nucleotides match TRBD1. Trimming removed 4 bases from V and 4 bases from J; junction bases left unmatched: 12. CDR3 length: 16 amino acids. Germline values: CDR1 SQVTM, CDR2 ANQGSEA. CDR3 in amino acids: CSVGGNDRDNNEKLFF. The CDR3 DNA reads as TGCAGCGTTGGGGGAAACGACAGGGACAATAATGAAAAACTGTTTTTT.